This T cell receptor (beta chain) was identified during a study of control samples from healthy donors and cancer patients. Unmatched junction bases numbered 7, after V lost 5 bases and J lost 0 bases. Germline CDR1 reads SGHTA; CDR2 reads FQGNSA. There are 16 residues in the CDR3. Method: immunoSEQ multiplex PCR; TCRdb's copy keeps in-frame clones and lacks some. The sample consists of 100,000 or so clones, about four fifths of them appearing once. The chain recombines TRBV7-2 with TRBJ2-1, with 7 bases identical to TRBD1. This TCR was recovered from a woman in her twenties or thirties in good health. The sequenced sample consisted of blood. CDR3 amino acids: CASSGQVGVSYNEQFF. In nucleotides, the CDR3 is TGTGCCAGCAGCGGACAGGTGGGGGTCTCCTACAATGAGCAGTTCTTC.